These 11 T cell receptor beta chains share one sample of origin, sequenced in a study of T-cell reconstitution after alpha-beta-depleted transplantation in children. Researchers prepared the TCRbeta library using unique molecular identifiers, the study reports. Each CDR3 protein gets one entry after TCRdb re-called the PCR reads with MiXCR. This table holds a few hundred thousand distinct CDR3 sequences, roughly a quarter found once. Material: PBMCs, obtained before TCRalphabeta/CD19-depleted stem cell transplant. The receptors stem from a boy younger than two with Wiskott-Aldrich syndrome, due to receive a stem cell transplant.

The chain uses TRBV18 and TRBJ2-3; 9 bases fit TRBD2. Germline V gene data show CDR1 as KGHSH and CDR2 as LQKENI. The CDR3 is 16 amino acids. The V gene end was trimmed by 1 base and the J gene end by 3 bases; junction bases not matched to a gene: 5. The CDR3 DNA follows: TGTGCCAGCTCACCACTTAGCGGGAGTGGTACAGATACGCAGTATTTT. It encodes CASSPLSGSGTDTQYF.

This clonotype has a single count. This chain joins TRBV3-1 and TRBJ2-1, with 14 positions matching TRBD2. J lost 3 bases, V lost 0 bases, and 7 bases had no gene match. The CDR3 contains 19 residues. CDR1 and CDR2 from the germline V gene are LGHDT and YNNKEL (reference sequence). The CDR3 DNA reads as TGTGCCAGCAGCCAAGATTGGACTAGCGGGAGGAGAGTCTACAATGAGCAGTTCTTC. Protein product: CASSQDWTSGRRVYNEQFF.

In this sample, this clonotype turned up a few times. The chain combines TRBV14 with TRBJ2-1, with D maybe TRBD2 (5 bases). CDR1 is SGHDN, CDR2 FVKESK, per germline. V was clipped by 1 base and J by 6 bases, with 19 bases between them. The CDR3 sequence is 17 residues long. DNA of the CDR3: TGTGCCAGCAGCCAAGTTTATTGGCGGGTCTTTCTCAATGAGCAGTTCTTC. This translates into CASSQVYWRVFLNEQFF.

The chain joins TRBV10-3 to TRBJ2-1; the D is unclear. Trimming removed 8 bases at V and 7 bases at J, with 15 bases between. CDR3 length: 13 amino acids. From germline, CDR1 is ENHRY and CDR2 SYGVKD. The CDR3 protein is CAIAQPPGNEQFF. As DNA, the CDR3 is TGTGCCATCGCTCAGCCTCCCGGGAATGAGCAGTTCTTC.

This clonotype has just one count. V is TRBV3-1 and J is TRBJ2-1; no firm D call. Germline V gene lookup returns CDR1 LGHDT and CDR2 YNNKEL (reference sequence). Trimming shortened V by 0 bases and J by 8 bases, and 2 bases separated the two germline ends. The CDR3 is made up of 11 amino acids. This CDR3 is CASSQEYEQFF. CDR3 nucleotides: TGTGCCAGCAGCCAAGAGTATGAGCAGTTCTTC.

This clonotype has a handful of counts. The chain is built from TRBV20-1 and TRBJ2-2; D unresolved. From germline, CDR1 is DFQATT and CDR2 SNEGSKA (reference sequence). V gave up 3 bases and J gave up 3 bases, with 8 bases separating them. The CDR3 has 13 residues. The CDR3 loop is CSASGTHTGELFF. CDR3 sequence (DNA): TGCAGTGCTAGCGGTACCCACACCGGGGAGCTGTTTTTT.

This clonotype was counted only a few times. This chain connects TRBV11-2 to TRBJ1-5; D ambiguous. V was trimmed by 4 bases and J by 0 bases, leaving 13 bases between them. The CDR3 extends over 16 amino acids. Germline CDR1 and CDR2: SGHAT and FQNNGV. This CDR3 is CASSSIAGGSNQPQHF. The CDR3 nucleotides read TGTGCCAGCAGCTCGATCGCCGGTGGTAGCAATCAGCCCCAGCATTTT.

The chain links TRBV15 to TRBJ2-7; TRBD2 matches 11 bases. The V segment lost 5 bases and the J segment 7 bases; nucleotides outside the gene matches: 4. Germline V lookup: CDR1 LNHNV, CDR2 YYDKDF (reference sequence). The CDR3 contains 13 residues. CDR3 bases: TGTGCCACCAGCTACGGGACTAGCGGTGAGCAGTACTTC. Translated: CATSYGTSGEQYF.

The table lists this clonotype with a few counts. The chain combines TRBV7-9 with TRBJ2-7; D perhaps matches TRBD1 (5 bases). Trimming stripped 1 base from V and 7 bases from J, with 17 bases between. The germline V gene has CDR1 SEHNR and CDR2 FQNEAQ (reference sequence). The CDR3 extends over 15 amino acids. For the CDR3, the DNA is TGTGCCAGCAGCTTAGATCGGCAGGGTCCGGAGGAGCAGTACTTC. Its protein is CASSLDRQGPEEQYF.

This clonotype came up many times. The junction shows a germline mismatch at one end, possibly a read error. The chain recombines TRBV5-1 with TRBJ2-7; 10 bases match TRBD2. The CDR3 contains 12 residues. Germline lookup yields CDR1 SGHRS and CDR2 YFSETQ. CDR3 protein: CASSLAGGEQYF. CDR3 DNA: TGTGCCAGCAGTTTAGCGGGGGGCGAGCAGTACTTC. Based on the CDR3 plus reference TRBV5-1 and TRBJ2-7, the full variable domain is KAGVTQTPRYLIKTRGQQVTLSCSPISGHRSVSWYQQTPGQGLQFLFEYFSETQRNKGNFPGRFSGRQFSNSRSEMNVSTLELGDSALYLCASSLAGGEQYFGPGTRLTVT.

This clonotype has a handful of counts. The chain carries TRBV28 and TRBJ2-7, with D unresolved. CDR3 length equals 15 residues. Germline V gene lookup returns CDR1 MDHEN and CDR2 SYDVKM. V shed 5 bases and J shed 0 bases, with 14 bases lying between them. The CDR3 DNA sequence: TGTGCCAGCAGTCTAGGGCCGGCCTTCTCCTACGAGCAGTACTTC. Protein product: CASSLGPAFSYEQYF.